The 8 T cell receptor beta chains below were found in one sample sequenced in a study of T cells after yellow fever vaccination. TCRdb independently ran MiXCR on the 5' RACE reads; one entry per CDR3 protein. The sample holds around 530,000 distinct CDR3 sequences; less than 20% are singletons and the top ten take approximately 15%. Sequencing was performed on PBMCs, taken less than 6 days after the first yellow fever vaccination. These receptors were obtained from a man younger than 35 who received the YFV17D yellow fever vaccine.

This clonotype was seen repeatedly, ten times or more. This chain's CDR3 is CASSRSAGTSQNEQFF. The CDR3 DNA is TGCGCCAGCAGCCGTTCTGCCGGGACTAGTCAGAATGAGCAGTTCTTC. V is TRBV4-1 and J is TRBJ2-1, with 8 bases aligning to TRBD2. V shed 4 bases, J shed 7 bases, and the junction held 12 bases outside the gene matches. The germline V gene has CDR1 MGHRA and CDR2 YSYEKL. This CDR3 comprises 16 residues.

V usage is TRBV6-2 or TRBV6-3 and J usage is TRBJ2-1, with 9 bases matching TRBD2. V shed 5 bases and J 2 bases; nucleotides not matched to a gene: 7. Germline lookup yields CDR1 MNHEY and CDR2 SVGEGT. CDR3 length: 16 residues. CDR3 sequence (DNA): TGTGCCAGCAGTAACCCGAGCGGGGGGACCTACAATGAGCAGTTCTTC. Its protein product is CASSNPSGGTYNEQFF.

This sequence joins TRBV20-1 and TRBJ2-1; TRBD1 agrees at 7 bases. The CDR3 extends over 13 amino acids. Trimming cost V 3 bases and J 10 bases; bases outside gene matches: 9. CDR1 and CDR2 (germline): DFQATT, SNEGSKA (reference sequence). The CDR3 nucleotides are TGCAGTGCTAGGTTTGGCAGGGGGAACGAGCAGTTCTTC. Translation gives CSARFGRGNEQFF.

This clonotype has a count of ten or more. The chain is built from TRBV6-2 or TRBV6-3 and TRBJ2-7; TRBD1 agrees at 10 bases. Germline-derived CDR1 and CDR2 are MNHEY and SVGEGT. The CDR3 is 14 residues long. The junction had 7 bases not matched to a gene; V was cut back by 6 bases and J by 5 bases. The CDR3 region is CASSRRTGGNEQYV. The CDR3 DNA reads TGTGCCAGCAGCCGACGGACAGGGGGAAACGAGCAGTACGTC.

The CDR3 nucleotides read TGTGCCAGCAGCCAAGGGGCGGGGGGGCCAAGGAATGAGCAGTTCTTC. Its protein is CASSQGAGGPRNEQFF. The J gene is TRBJ2-1, the V gene TRBV6-2 or TRBV6-3, with TRBD2 matching over 9 bases. The V segment lost 6 bases and the J segment 7 bases; nucleotides outside the gene matches: 13. Germline V gene data show CDR1 as MNHEY and CDR2 as SVGEGT. The CDR3 is 16 residues long.

This clonotype was counted ten times or more. V gene TRBV4-3 combines with J gene TRBJ1-1; no definite D call. Germline V CDR1 and CDR2: LGHNA, YSLEER. The V gene lost 6 bases and the J gene lost 4 bases, with 12 bases spanning the gap. This CDR3 spans 13 amino acids. DNA of the CDR3: TGCGCCAGCAGAGCGGGCCAGGTCACTGAAGCTTTCTTT. The encoded protein is CASRAGQVTEAFF.

This clonotype was seen a few times. The genes are TRBV29-1 and TRBJ1-4; 7 nucleotides agree with TRBD1. Germline trimming cut 6 bases from V and 1 base from J; bases unmatched to any gene: 5. Looked up from germline, CDR1 is SQVTM and CDR2 is ANQGSEA. The CDR3 contains 14 residues. Written as DNA, the CDR3 is TGCAGCGTCGCCGACAGGGTAACTAATGAAAAACTGTTTTTT. It encodes CSVADRVTNEKLFF.

Only a few counts were recorded for this clonotype. V usage is TRBV20-1 and J usage is TRBJ2-3, with 9 bases fitting TRBD2. V was pared by 3 bases and J by 0 bases, with 10 bases of the junction left unmatched. The V gene's germline CDR1 is DFQATT and CDR2 SNEGSKA (reference sequence). The CDR3 extends over 17 amino acids. CDR3 bases: TGCAGTGCTAGCTCGGCGGGGGGGCCGTACAGCACAGATACGCAGTATTTT. This translates into CSASSAGGPYSTDTQYF.